The TCR beta chain under discussion was sequenced for a study of cytomegalovirus exposure and HLA in healthy donors. For the study at large: HLA-typed donors contributed some 87 million unique TCRs, which were held in an early data release.

Germline CDR1 is SGHNT and CDR2 is YYREEE (reference sequence). CDR3 length: 14 amino acids. V lost 4 bases, J lost 1 base, and 3 bases stayed unmatched. The PCR had 60 Vbeta and 13 Jbeta primers. Profiled with immunoSEQ multiplex PCR; TCRdb holds only in-frame clones, not every one. Of about 94,000 clones listed, roughly 80% are singletons. Material: PBMCs. The chain recombines TRBV5-4 with TRBJ2-3; 7 bases map to TRBD1. The TCR originated in a woman in her fifties or sixties in good health and CMV-seronegative. The CDR3 DNA reads TGTGCCAGCAGCGAAGGACAGGGCACAGATACGCAGTATTTT. It codes for CASSEGQGTDTQYF. The full variable domain, completed using reference TRBV5-4 and TRBJ2-3, is ETGVTQSPTHLIKTRGQQVTLRCSSQSGHNTVSWYQQALGQGPQFIFQYYREEENGRGNFPPRFSGLQFPNYSSELNVNALELDDSALYLCASSEGQGTDTQYFGPGTRLTVL.